This TCR beta chain originates from a study of cytomegalovirus exposure and HLA in healthy donors. V lost 4 bases and J lost 5; bases outside the gene matches: 3. Per germline, CDR1 SGHRS and CDR2 YFSETQ. The CDR3 runs 15 residues. PCR employed 60 Vbeta and 13 Jbeta primers. Profiled with immunoSEQ multiplex PCR; TCRdb holds only in-frame clones, not every one. The sample contains 120,000 to 150,000 clones, 75% to 80% of which appear only once. Of note for this clone: Its specificity is not known.

Whole-study results and caveats: Clonal expansion was found to be greater in HLA-associated TCR beta chains than in equally common others in a later analysis.

This clonotype originated in a woman in her thirties or forties in good health and CMV-seropositive. The chain is built from TRBV5-1 and TRBJ2-1; 13 bases line up with TRBD2. The material sequenced was PBMCs. The CDR3 is CASSPGLAGHNEQFF. CDR3 bases: TGCGCCAGCAGCCCGGGACTAGCGGGACACAATGAGCAGTTCTTC. Full variable domain (outside the CDR3, taken from reference TRBV5-1 and TRBJ2-1): KAGVTQTPRYLIKTRGQQVTLSCSPISGHRSVSWYQQTPGQGLQFLFEYFSETQRNKGNFPGRFSGRQFSNSRSEMNVSTLELGDSALYLCASSPGLAGHNEQFFGPGTRLTVL.